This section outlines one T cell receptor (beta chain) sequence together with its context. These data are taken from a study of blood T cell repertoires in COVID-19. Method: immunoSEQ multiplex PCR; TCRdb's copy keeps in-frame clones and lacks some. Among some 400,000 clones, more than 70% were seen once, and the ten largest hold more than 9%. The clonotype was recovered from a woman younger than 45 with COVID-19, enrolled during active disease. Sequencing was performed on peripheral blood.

In DNA, the CDR3 is TGCGCCAGCAGCGGAACCGGGACAGTGAATGAAAAACTGTTTTTT. Its translation: CASSGTGTVNEKLFF. The V call is TRBV5-1, the J call TRBJ1-4, with 7 nucleotides matching TRBD1. Looked up from germline, CDR1 is SGHRS and CDR2 is YFSETQ. J lost 5 bases, V lost 4 bases, and 8 bases had no gene match. This CDR3 has 15 residues.